The 13 T cell receptor beta chains below were found in one sample sequenced in a study of graft-versus-host responses after intestinal transplantation. The antigens these receptors bind are not known. TCRdb's table, derived via immunoSEQ multiplex PCR, lists solely in-frame clones and lacks some. Found here are over 90,000 clones, roughly 91% of them singletons; the top ten hold roughly 0.17%. Sequencing was performed on unstimulated CD4+ T cells sorted from spleen or lymph node cells, taken before transplant. These receptors all come from a human donor who was the organ donor for an intestinal transplant.

J is TRBJ2-2 and V is TRBV4-3, with 9 nucleotides matching TRBD2. The V gene's germline CDR1 is LGHNA and CDR2 YSLEER. This CDR3 spans 18 amino acids. V lost 1 base, J lost 6 bases, and 12 bases stayed unmatched. The CDR3 DNA reads as TGCGCCAGCAGCCAAGGGTTCTCGGGACTAGCAACCGCCGGGGAGCTGTTTTTT. This gives the protein CASSQGFSGLATAGELFF.

This chain uses TRBV4-1 with TRBJ1-1; TRBD1 agrees at 11 bases. This CDR3 is 15 amino acids long. The junction had 6 bases not matched to a gene; V was cut back by 4 bases and J by 5 bases. Germline V lookup: CDR1 MGHRA, CDR2 YSYEKL. CDR3 sequence: CASSPFGTGGTEAFF. CDR3 bases: TGCGCCAGCAGCCCTTTCGGGACAGGGGGGACTGAAGCTTTCTTT.

The chain recombines TRBV7-2 with TRBJ2-1; 7 bases line up with TRBD1. V lost 5 bases and J lost 0; bases outside the gene matches: 4. This CDR3 contains 15 residues. CDR1 is SGHTA and CDR2 is FQGNSA in the germline V gene. CDR3 in DNA: TGTGCCAGCAGCCCTTGGACAGGCTCCTACAATGAGCAGTTCTTC. It codes for CASSPWTGSYNEQFF.

The chain carries TRBV7-9 and TRBJ1-3, with D possibly TRBD1 on 6 matching bases. Germline CDR1 and CDR2: SEHNR and FQNEAQ (reference sequence). The CDR3 runs to 16 residues. V gave up 8 bases and J gave up 1 base, with 18 bases separating them. The CDR3 spells CASRNVGGASGNTIYF. CDR3 DNA: TGTGCCAGCCGAAACGTCGGGGGGGCTTCTGGAAACACCATATATTTT.

V and J are TRBV27 and TRBJ1-6, with D possibly being TRBD1 (5 bases). V gave up 0 bases and J gave up 7 bases, with 13 bases separating them. CDR1 and CDR2 from the germline V gene are MNHEY and SMNVEV (reference sequence). The CDR3 is made up of 16 amino acids. CDR3 sequence: CASSLSMTRVNSPLHF. Written as DNA, the CDR3 is TGTGCCAGCAGTTTATCGATGACCAGGGTAAATTCACCCCTCCACTTT.

CDR3 protein: CASSQDLAGPIYNEQFF. The DNA for the CDR3 is TGCGCCAGCAGCCAAGACCTAGCGGGGCCTATCTACAATGAGCAGTTCTTC. V and J are TRBV4-3 and TRBJ2-1; 9 nucleotides align to TRBD2. Germline V gene lookup returns CDR1 LGHNA and CDR2 YSLEER. Unmatched junction bases numbered 6, after V lost 0 bases and J lost 3 bases. CDR3 length: 17 amino acids.

The V and J genes are TRBV19 and TRBJ1-5, with D possibly being TRBD1 (5 bases). The CDR3 loop spans 14 amino acids. The ends were cut back, 6 bases at V and 6 bases at J, with 15 bases in the middle. The V gene's germline CDR1 is LNHDA and CDR2 SQIVND (reference sequence). The CDR3 loop is CASSGAGRSQPQHF. In DNA, the CDR3 is TGTGCCAGTAGCGGGGCAGGGAGGAGTCAGCCCCAGCATTTT.

Note on this clone: Germline and junction disagree at one end, which may indicate a read error. J is TRBJ1-6 and V is TRBV7-2; D is unclear. Germline lookup yields CDR1 SGHTA and CDR2 FQGNSA. This CDR3 contains 15 residues. CDR3 sequence reads: CVSSSTWRGLSPLHF. For the CDR3, the DNA is TGTGTCAGCAGCTCAACATGGAGAGGGCTTTCACCCCTCCACTTT.

The chain employs TRBV11-2 and TRBJ2-7; 11 nucleotides match TRBD2. This CDR3 contains 14 residues. Germline V gives CDR1 SGHAT, CDR2 FQNNGV. V was pared by 5 bases and J by 3 bases, with 3 bases of the junction left unmatched. The CDR3 is CASSPLAGGYEQYF. The CDR3 DNA follows: TGTGCCAGCAGCCCTCTAGCGGGGGGCTACGAGCAGTACTTC.

This clone came up once. The gene calls are TRBV30 and TRBJ2-5; TRBD2 matches 8 bases. Unmatched junction bases numbered 8, after V lost 0 bases and J lost 5 bases. This CDR3 is 15 amino acids long. Germline V gives CDR1 GTSNPN, CDR2 SVGIG (reference sequence). This chain's CDR3 is CAWSVGAGVGETQYF. CDR3 bases: TGTGCCTGGAGTGTGGGAGCGGGGGTTGGGGAGACCCAGTACTTC.

V gene TRBV18 combines with J gene TRBJ2-7, with 11 nucleotides matching TRBD2. The CDR3 has 15 amino acids. The V segment lost 3 bases and the J segment 4 bases; nucleotides outside the gene matches: 5. Germline lookup yields CDR1 KGHSH and CDR2 LQKENI. CDR3 amino acids: CASSPLSGGAYEQYF. For the CDR3, the DNA is TGTGCCAGCTCACCCCTTAGCGGGGGGGCGTACGAGCAGTACTTC.

This clone was recorded once. The chain links TRBV5-4 to TRBJ2-3; no clear D. Trimming took 4 bases from V and 4 from J, leaving 13 bases between them. The CDR3 covers 14 residues. From germline, CDR1 is SGHNT and CDR2 YYREEE (reference sequence). CDR3 coding DNA: TGTGCCAGCAGCCAGATGTCCGCTCCAGATACGCAGTATTTT. It is translated as CASSQMSAPDTQYF.

V and J are TRBV4-3 and TRBJ1-6, with a weak D call TRBD1 (6 bases). Germline V gene data show CDR1 as LGHNA and CDR2 as YSLEER. Between the trimmed V and J ends, which lost 1 base and 0 bases, there was a span of 10 bases. This CDR3 is built from 17 residues. CDR3 in amino acids: CASSQVTGSSYNSPLHF. The CDR3 coding sequence is TGCGCCAGCAGCCAAGTGACAGGTAGCTCCTATAATTCACCCCTCCACTTT.